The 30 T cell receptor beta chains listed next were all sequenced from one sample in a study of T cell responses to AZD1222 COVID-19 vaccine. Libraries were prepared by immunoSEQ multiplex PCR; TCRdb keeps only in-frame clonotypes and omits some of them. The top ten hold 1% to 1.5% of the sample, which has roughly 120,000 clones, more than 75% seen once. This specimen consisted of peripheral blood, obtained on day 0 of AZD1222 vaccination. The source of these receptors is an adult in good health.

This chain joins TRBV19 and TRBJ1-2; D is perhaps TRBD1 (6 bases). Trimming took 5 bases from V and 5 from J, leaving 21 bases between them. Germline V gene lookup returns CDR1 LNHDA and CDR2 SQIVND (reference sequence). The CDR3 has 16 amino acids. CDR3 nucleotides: TGTGCCAGTAGTCACCGACAGGATCAGGGTATATATGGCTACACCTTC. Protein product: CASSHRQDQGIYGYTF.

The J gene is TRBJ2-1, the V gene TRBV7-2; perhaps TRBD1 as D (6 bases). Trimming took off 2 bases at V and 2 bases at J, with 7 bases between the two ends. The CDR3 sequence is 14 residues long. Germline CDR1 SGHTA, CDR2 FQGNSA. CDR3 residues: CASSLQGTYNEQFF. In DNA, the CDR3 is TGTGCCAGCAGCTTACAGGGGACCTACAATGAGCAGTTCTTC.

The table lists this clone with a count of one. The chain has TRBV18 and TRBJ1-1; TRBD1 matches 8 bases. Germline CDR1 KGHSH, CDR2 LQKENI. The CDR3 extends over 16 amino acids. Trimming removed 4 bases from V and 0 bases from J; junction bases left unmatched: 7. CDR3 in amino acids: CASSLRTGFMNTEAFF. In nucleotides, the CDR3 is TGTGCCAGCTCACTGCGGACAGGGTTCATGAACACTGAAGCTTTCTTT.

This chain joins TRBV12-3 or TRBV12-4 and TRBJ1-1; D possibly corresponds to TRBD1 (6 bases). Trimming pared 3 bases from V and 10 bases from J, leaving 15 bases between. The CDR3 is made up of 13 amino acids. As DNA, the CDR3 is TGTGCCAGCAGTTTTAGGAATCGACAGGCAGCTTTCTTT. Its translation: CASSFRNRQAAFF.

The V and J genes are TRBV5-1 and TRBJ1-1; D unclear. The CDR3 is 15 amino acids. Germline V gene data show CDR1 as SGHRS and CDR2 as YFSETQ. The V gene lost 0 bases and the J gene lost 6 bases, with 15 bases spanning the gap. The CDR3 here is CASSLEVRGVAEAFF. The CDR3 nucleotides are TGCGCCAGCAGCTTGGAAGTCCGGGGTGTCGCTGAAGCTTTCTTT.

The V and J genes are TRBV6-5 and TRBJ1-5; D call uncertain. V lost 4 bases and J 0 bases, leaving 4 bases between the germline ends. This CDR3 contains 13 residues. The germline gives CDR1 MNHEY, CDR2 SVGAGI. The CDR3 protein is CASSWTSNQPQHF. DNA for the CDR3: TGTGCCAGCAGTTGGACTAGCAATCAGCCCCAGCATTTT.

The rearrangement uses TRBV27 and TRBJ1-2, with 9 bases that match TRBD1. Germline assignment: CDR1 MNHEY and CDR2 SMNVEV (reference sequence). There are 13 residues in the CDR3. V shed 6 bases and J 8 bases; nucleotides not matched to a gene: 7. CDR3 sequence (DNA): TGTGCCAGCAGCCTGCGGACAGGGGTAGGCTACACCTTC. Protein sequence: CASSLRTGVGYTF.

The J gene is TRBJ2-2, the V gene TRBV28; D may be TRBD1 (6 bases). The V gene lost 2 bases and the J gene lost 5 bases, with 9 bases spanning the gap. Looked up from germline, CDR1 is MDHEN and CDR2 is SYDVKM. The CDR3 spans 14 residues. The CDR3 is CASSLGQWTGELFF. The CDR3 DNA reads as TGTGCCAGCAGTTTAGGACAGTGGACCGGGGAGCTGTTTTTT.

This CDR3 is CAWTPGGASETQYF. The CDR3 coding sequence is TGTGCCTGGACCCCCGGGGGGGCGTCAGAGACCCAGTACTTC. The chain couples TRBV30 to TRBJ2-5; 8 nucleotides line up with TRBD2. Germline V gives CDR1 GTSNPN, CDR2 SVGIG (reference sequence). V lost 4 bases, J lost 4 bases, and 8 bases stayed unmatched. The length of the CDR3 is 14 residues.

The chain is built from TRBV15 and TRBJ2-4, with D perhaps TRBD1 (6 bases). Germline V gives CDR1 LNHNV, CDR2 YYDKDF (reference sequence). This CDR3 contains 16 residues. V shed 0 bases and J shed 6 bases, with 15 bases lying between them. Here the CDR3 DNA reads TGTGCCACCAGCAGAGATGGGGTAGGGGGAAGAAACATTCAGTACTTC. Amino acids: CATSRDGVGGRNIQYF.

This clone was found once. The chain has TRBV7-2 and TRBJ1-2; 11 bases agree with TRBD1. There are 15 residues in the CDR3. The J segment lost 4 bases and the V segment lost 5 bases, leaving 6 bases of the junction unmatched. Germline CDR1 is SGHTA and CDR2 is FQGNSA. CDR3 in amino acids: CASSTRDRGTYGYTF. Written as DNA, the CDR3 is TGTGCCAGCAGCACCCGGGACAGGGGGACCTATGGCTACACCTTC.

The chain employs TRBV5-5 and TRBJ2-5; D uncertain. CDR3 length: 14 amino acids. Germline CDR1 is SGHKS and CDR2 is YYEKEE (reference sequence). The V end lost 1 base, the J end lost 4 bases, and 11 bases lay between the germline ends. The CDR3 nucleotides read TGTGCCAGCAGCTTGACCTCGGCAGGAGAGACCCAGTACTTC. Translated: CASSLTSAGETQYF.

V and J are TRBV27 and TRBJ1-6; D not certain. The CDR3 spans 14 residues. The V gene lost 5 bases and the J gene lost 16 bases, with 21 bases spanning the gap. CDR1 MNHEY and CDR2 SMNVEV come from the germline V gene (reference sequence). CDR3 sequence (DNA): TGTGCCAGCAGTCTAGGCATTACAGACTCTCATCTCCACTTT. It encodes CASSLGITDSHLHF.

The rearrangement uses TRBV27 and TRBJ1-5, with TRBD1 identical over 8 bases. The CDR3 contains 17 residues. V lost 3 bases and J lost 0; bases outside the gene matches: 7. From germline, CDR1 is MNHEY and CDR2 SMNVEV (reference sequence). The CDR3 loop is CASSLAGQAISNQPQHF. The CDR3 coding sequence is TGTGCCAGCAGTTTGGCGGGACAGGCGATTAGCAATCAGCCCCAGCATTTT.

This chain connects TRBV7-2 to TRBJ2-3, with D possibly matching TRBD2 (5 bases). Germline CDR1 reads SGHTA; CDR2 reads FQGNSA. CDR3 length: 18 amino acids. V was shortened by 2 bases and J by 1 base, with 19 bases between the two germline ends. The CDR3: CASSLLLGFSRRTDTQYF. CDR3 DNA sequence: TGTGCCAGCAGCTTATTACTAGGGTTCTCTCGTCGCACAGATACGCAGTATTTT.

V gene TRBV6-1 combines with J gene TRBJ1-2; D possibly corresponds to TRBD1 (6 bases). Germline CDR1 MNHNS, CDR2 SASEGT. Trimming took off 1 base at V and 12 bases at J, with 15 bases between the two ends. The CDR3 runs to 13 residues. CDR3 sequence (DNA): TGTGCCAGCAGTGAAGGGACAGCTATGGCTAACACCTTC. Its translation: CASSEGTAMANTF.

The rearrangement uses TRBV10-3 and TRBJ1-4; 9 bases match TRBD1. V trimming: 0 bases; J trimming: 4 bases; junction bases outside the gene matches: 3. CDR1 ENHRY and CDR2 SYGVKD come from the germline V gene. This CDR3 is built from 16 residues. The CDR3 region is CAISESTGQGNEKLFF. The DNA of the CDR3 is TGTGCCATCAGTGAGTCGACGGGACAGGGTAATGAAAAACTGTTTTTT.

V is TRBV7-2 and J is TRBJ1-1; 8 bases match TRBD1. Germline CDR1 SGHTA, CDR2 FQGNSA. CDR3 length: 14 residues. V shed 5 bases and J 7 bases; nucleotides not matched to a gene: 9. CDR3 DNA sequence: TGTGCCAGCAGCGTTGGGCAGGGGGCCGGTGAAGCTTTCTTT. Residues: CASSVGQGAGEAFF.

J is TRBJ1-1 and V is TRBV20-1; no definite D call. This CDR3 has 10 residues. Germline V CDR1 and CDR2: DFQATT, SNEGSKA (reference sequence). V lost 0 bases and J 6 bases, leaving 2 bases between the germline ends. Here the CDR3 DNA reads TGCAGTGCTAGAGAACCTGAAGCTTTCTTT. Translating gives CSAREPEAFF.

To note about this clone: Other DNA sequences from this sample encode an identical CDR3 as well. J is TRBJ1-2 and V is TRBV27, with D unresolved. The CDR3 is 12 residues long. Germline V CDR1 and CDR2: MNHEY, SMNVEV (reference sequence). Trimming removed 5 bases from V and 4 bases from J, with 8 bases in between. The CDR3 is CASSPGGYGYTF. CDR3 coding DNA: TGTGCCAGCAGTCCGGGTGGCTATGGCTACACCTTC.

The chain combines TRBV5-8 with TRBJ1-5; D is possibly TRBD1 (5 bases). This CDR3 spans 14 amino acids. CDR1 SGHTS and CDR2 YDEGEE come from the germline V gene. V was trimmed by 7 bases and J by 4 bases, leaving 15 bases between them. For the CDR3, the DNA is TGTGCCAGCTCCCGAGGGACCTTAAATCAGCCCCAGCATTTT. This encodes CASSRGTLNQPQHF.

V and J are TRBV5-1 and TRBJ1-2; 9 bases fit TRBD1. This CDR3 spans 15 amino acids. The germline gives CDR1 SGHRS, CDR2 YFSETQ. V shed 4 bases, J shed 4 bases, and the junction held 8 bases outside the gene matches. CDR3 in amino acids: CASSEQGAYGYGYTF. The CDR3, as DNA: TGCGCCAGCAGCGAACAGGGGGCCTACGGCTATGGCTACACCTTC.

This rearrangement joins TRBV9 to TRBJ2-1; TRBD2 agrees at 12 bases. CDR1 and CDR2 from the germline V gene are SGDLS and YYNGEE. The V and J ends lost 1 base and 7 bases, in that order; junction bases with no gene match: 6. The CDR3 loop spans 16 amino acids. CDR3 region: CASSVSPLAGGNEQFF. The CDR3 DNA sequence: TGTGCCAGCAGCGTATCCCCACTAGCGGGGGGAAATGAGCAGTTCTTC.

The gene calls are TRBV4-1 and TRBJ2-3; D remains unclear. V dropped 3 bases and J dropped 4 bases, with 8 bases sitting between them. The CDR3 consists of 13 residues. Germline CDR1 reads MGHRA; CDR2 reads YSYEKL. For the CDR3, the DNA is TGCGCCAGCAGCCAGGGCCAAGCAGATACGCAGTATTTT. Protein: CASSQGQADTQYF.

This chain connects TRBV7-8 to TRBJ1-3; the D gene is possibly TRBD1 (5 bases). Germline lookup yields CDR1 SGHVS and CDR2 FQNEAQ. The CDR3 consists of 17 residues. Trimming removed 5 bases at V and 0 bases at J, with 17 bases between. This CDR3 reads CASSPSADTVSGNTIYF. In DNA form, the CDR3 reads TGTGCCAGCAGCCCCAGTGCGGACACAGTCTCTGGAAACACCATATATTTT.

DNA for the CDR3: TGTGCCAGCAGTTTGGTAACTGGAAACACCATATATTTT. Translating gives CASSLVTGNTIYF. This chain uses TRBV12-3 or TRBV12-4 with TRBJ1-3; D call uncertain. CDR3 length: 13 amino acids. The V and J ends lost 3 bases and 2 bases respectively, with 5 bases between them.

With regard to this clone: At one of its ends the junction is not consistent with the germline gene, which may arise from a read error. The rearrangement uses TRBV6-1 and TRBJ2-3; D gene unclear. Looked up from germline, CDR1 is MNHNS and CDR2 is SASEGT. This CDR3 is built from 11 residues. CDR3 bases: TGTGCCAGCAGTGAAGGACTCTCGGGCGGTTTT. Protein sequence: CASSEGLSGGF.

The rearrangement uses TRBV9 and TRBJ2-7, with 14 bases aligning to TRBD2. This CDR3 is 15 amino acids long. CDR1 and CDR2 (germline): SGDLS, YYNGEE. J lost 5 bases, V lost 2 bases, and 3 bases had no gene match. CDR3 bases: TGTGCCAGCAGCGTGACTAGCGGGGGGGCCAACGAGCAGTACTTC. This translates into CASSVTSGGANEQYF.

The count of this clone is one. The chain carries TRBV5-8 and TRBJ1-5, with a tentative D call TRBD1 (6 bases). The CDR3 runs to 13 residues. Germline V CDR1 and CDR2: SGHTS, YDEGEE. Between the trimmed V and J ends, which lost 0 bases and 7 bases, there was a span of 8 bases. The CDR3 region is CASSLDRVQPQHF. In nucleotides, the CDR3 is TGTGCCAGCAGCTTGGACAGGGTCCAGCCCCAGCATTTT.

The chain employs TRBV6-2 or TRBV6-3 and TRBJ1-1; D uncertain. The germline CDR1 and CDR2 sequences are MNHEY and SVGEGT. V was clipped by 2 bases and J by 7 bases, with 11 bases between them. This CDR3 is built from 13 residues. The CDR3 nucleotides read TGTGCCAGCAGTTACAGGGTCGCAGGTGAAGCTTTCTTT. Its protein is CASSYRVAGEAFF.